This TCR beta chain was identified during a study of blood T cell repertoires in COVID-19. Individuals drawn from under 30 US areas were about 18 to 95 years old. As handled by the study authors: Amplification from reference gene primers served as the basis for estimated nucleated cell counts. Libraries were prepared by immunoSEQ multiplex PCR; TCRdb keeps only in-frame clonotypes and omits some of them. From that table come the V and J calls and clone size; the DNA was used to work out D and trimming. The sample carries roughly 130,000 clones, roughly 84% recorded once. Germline V lookup: CDR1 LNHDA, CDR2 SQIVND (reference sequence). V was trimmed by 6 bases and J by 8 bases, leaving 10 bases between them. The CDR3 spans 11 residues.

Sequences were obtained from PBMCs or T cells enriched from blood (not recorded which). The receptor comes from a woman in her twenties or thirties who had recovered from COVID-19. This chain links TRBV19 with TRBJ1-1; possibly TRBD1 for D (6 bases). CDR3 protein: CASRHRVEAFF. In DNA form, the CDR3 reads TGTGCCAGTAGGCACAGGGTGGAAGCTTTCTTT.